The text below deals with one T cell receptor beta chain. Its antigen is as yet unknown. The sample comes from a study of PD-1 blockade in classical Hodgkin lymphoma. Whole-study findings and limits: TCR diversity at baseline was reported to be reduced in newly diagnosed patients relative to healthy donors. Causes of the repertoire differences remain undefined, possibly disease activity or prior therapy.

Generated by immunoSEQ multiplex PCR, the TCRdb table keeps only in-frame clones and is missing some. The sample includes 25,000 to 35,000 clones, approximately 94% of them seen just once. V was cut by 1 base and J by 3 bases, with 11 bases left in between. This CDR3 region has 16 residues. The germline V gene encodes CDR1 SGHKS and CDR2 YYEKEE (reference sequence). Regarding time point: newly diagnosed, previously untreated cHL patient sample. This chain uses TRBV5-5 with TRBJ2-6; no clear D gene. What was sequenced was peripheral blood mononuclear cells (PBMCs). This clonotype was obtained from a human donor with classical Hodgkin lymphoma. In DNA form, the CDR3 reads TGTGCCAGCAGCTTGTCCGACCCTCTTGGGGCCAACGTCCTGACTTTC. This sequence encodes CASSLSDPLGANVLTF.